One sample yielded the 30 T cell receptor beta chains listed below, sequenced in a study of identical twins. MiXCR, run by TCRdb on the 5' RACE reads, gives a single entry per CDR3 protein. The sample lists about 890,000 distinct CDR3 sequences, roughly an eighth seen once, with about 1.5% in the top ten. These data also formed part of another study, on yellow fever vaccine responses in identical twins.

Specimen: PBMCs. These TCRs come from a woman between 18 and 29 years old in good health.

This chain joins TRBV28 and TRBJ2-2; 7 nucleotides agree with TRBD2. CDR3 length equals 15 residues. Germline CDR1 is MDHEN and CDR2 is SYDVKM. Trimming at V came to 4 bases and at J to 3 bases, leaving 5 bases not matched to a gene. The DNA of the CDR3 is TGTGCCAGCAGTTCGGGCGGGAGTGACACCGGGGAGCTGTTTTTT. Residues: CASSSGGSDTGELFF. Full variable domain (rest looked up from reference TRBV28 and TRBJ2-2): DVKVTQSSRYLVKRTGEKVFLECVQDMDHENMFWYRQDPGLGLRLIYFSYDVKMKEKGDIPEGYSVSREKKERFSLILESASTNQTSMYLCASSSGGSDTGELFFGEGSRLTVL.

This clonotype was counted ten times or more. The CDR3 sequence: CASSPQVIPGELFF. The CDR3 nucleotides are TGTGCCAGCAGCCCCCAGGTGATCCCCGGGGAGCTGTTTTTT. The rearrangement links TRBV12-3 or TRBV12-4 to TRBJ2-2; D is unclear. The CDR3 has 14 amino acids. The V end lost 6 bases, the J end lost 6 bases, and 14 bases lay between the germline ends.

The chain recombines TRBV11-2 with TRBJ2-3; D remains ambiguous. V gave up 5 bases and J gave up 0 bases, with 15 bases separating them. Germline V gene lookup returns CDR1 SGHAT and CDR2 FQNNGV. The CDR3 runs to 16 residues. The CDR3 protein is CASSPRPLASTDTQYF. DNA of the CDR3: TGTGCCAGCAGCCCCAGACCGTTAGCTAGCACAGATACGCAGTATTTT.

This clonotype has just a few counts. The chain combines TRBV28 with TRBJ2-7; TRBD1 is a possible D gene (6 bases). Trimming removed 3 bases from V and 3 bases from J, with 18 bases in between. CDR1 MDHEN and CDR2 SYDVKM come from the germline V gene. This CDR3 has 16 amino acids. The CDR3 sequence: CASSFRNRAPNYEQYV. The CDR3, as DNA: TGTGCCAGCAGTTTCCGAAACAGGGCCCCCAACTACGAGCAGTACGTC.

This chain joins TRBV7-9 and TRBJ2-7; 7 positions agree with TRBD1. The germline CDR1 and CDR2 sequences are SEHNR and FQNEAQ (reference sequence). The CDR3 spans 13 residues. V gave up 5 bases and J gave up 9 bases; unmatched junction bases: 10. The CDR3, as DNA: TGTGCCAGCAGCCTCAAGGGACAGTCGGTGCAGTACTTC. This codes for CASSLKGQSVQYF.

This clonotype was counted only a few times. V and J are TRBV29-1 and TRBJ1-2; D may be TRBD1 (6 bases). Germline values: CDR1 SQVTM, CDR2 ANQGSEA. V was cut by 6 bases and J by 6 bases, with 14 bases left in between. The CDR3 runs to 12 residues. Here the CDR3 DNA reads TGCAGCGTCGTCCAGGGGATAGATGGCTACACCTTC. It codes for CSVVQGIDGYTF.

This clonotype has a single count. The chain is built from TRBV18 and TRBJ2-2; D is ambiguous. Trimming stripped 2 bases from V and 6 bases from J, with 4 bases between. Germline CDR1 reads KGHSH; CDR2 reads LQKENI. This CDR3 comprises 12 residues. CDR3 amino acids: CASSPASGELFF. As DNA, the CDR3 is TGTGCCAGCTCACCAGCGTCCGGGGAGCTGTTTTTT.

This clonotype has just a few counts. V is TRBV15 and J is TRBJ2-7; unclear D gene. V was clipped by 5 bases and J by 3 bases, with 11 bases between them. CDR1 is LNHNV, CDR2 YYDKDF, per germline (reference sequence). This CDR3 region has 13 residues. As DNA, the CDR3 is TGTGCCACCAGCGCTGGCGGTGACTACGAGCAGTACTTC. Translation gives CATSAGGDYEQYF.

In this sample, this clonotype turned up a few times. This CDR3 is CASSYSKRTSGYSNTGELFF. CDR3 nucleotides: TGTGCCAGCAGTTACTCGAAGCGGACTAGCGGGTACTCGAACACCGGGGAGCTGTTTTTT. The chain joins TRBV6-2 or TRBV6-3 to TRBJ2-2; 11 bases are shared with TRBD2. The CDR3 loop spans 20 amino acids. Trimming cost V 0 bases and J 0 bases; bases outside gene matches: 9. Germline values: CDR1 MNHEY, CDR2 SVGEGT.

At least ten counts were recorded for this clonotype. The chain couples TRBV7-9 to TRBJ2-5; 13 bases are a match to TRBD2. CDR3 length equals 15 residues. Germline loops: CDR1 SEHNR, CDR2 FQNEAQ (reference sequence). Germline trimming cut 5 bases from V and 4 bases from J; bases unmatched to any gene: 4. For the CDR3, the DNA is TGTGCCAGCAGCAGCGGACTAGCGGGAGTAGAGACCCAGTACTTC. Protein: CASSSGLAGVETQYF.

This clonotype was observed at least ten times. The V call is TRBV5-1, the J call TRBJ2-7; 10 nucleotides match TRBD1. Germline assignment: CDR1 SGHRS and CDR2 YFSETQ. After removal of 4 bases from V and 2 bases from J, the junction contained 6 bases not matched to a gene. CDR3 length equals 15 residues. The CDR3 is CASSQPGTGAYEQYF. CDR3 DNA sequence: TGCGCCAGCAGCCAACCCGGGACAGGGGCCTACGAGCAGTACTTC.

The chain has TRBV4-1 and TRBJ1-5; D remains ambiguous. Germline V gives CDR1 MGHRA, CDR2 YSYEKL. V lost 2 bases and J lost 4, with 6 bases in between. This CDR3 region has 13 residues. The CDR3: CASSQPRNQPQHF. CDR3 in DNA: TGCGCCAGCAGCCAACCACGAAATCAGCCCCAGCATTTT.

This chain joins TRBV7-2 and TRBJ2-5; TRBD1 might be the D (5 bases). The ends were cut back, 1 base at V and 5 bases at J, with 14 bases in the middle. The CDR3 sequence is 15 residues long. The germline CDR1 and CDR2 sequences are SGHTA and FQGNSA. CDR3 sequence reads: CASSLESAGFETQYF. CDR3 nucleotide sequence: TGTGCCAGCAGCTTAGAATCGGCAGGGTTCGAGACCCAGTACTTC.

V usage is TRBV14 and J usage is TRBJ1-4; TRBD1 matches at 7 bases. Losses at the gene ends were 4 bases for V and 7 bases for J; bases not matched to a gene: 9. Germline values: CDR1 SGHDN, CDR2 FVKESK. The CDR3 covers 15 residues. The CDR3 region is CASSRGQADGEKLFF. As DNA, the CDR3 is TGTGCCAGCAGCCGCGGACAGGCGGACGGTGAAAAACTGTTTTTT.

This clonotype was counted only a few times. V gene TRBV11-2 combines with J gene TRBJ1-1; 8 bases are shared with TRBD1. The ends lost 1 base at V and 9 bases at J; junction bases unmatched: 4. In germline, CDR1 is SGHAT, CDR2 FQNNGV. The CDR3 is 13 residues long. CDR3 sequence reads: CASSLVDRGKAFF. The CDR3, as DNA: TGTGCCAGCAGCTTAGTAGACAGGGGAAAAGCTTTCTTT.

The rearrangement joins TRBV12-3 or TRBV12-4 to TRBJ2-2; TRBD1 agrees at 9 bases. The V segment lost 8 bases and the J segment 4 bases; nucleotides outside the gene matches: 5. This CDR3 comprises 14 residues. The CDR3 spells CASRDRAITGELFF. CDR3 bases: TGTGCCAGCCGGGACAGGGCGATCACCGGGGAGCTGTTTTTT.

In this sample, this clonotype turned up a few times. This chain uses TRBV24-1 with TRBJ2-3; 9 positions agree with TRBD2. This CDR3 contains 17 residues. The germline V gene encodes CDR1 KGHDR and CDR2 SFDVKD. V dropped 7 bases and J dropped 1; count of bases not matched to a gene: 11. CDR3 in DNA: TGTGCCACCAGGGTAGCGGGAGAGAGGGTAGGCACAGATACGCAGTATTTT. This gives the protein CATRVAGERVGTDTQYF.

The rearrangement links TRBV20-1 to TRBJ2-5; perhaps TRBD1 as D (5 bases). The CDR3 runs 13 residues. The germline V gene has CDR1 DFQATT and CDR2 SNEGSKA (reference sequence). The V and J ends lost 2 bases and 0 bases respectively, with 7 bases between them. For the CDR3, the DNA is TGCAGTGCTAGAAAGACAGACCAAGAGACCCAGTACTTC. This encodes CSARKTDQETQYF.

This clonotype was counted only a few times. The chain combines TRBV3-1 with TRBJ2-4, with D hard to call. CDR1 LGHDT and CDR2 YNNKEL come from the germline V gene (reference sequence). The CDR3 runs to 14 residues. With 1 base removed from V and 4 bases from J, the gap between germline ends came to 8 bases. This CDR3 is CASSQGAQKNIQYF. Written as DNA, the CDR3 is TGTGCCAGCAGCCAAGGGGCCCAGAAAAACATTCAGTACTTC.

The gene calls are TRBV5-1 and TRBJ2-3; D not resolved. V gave up 7 bases and J gave up 5 bases, with 11 bases separating them. Germline values: CDR1 SGHRS, CDR2 YFSETQ. The CDR3 runs 12 residues. DNA for the CDR3: TGCGCCAGCGGGTTTACTGGAGATACGCAGTATTTT. The encoded protein is CASGFTGDTQYF.

This chain joins TRBV3-1 and TRBJ2-1; a possible D gene is TRBD2 (6 bases). V dropped 0 bases and J dropped 8 bases, with 14 bases sitting between them. The CDR3 covers 15 residues. Germline V gene data show CDR1 as LGHDT and CDR2 as YNNKEL (reference sequence). CDR3 residues: CASSQDLTSFDEQFF. The DNA of the CDR3 is TGTGCCAGCAGCCAAGATTTGACTAGTTTCGATGAGCAGTTCTTC.

This clonotype was seen many times. The rearrangement uses TRBV29-1 and TRBJ2-5, with D hard to call. This CDR3 is 12 amino acids long. Germline-derived CDR1 and CDR2 are SQVTM and ANQGSEA. The V gene lost 3 bases and the J gene lost 2 bases, with 7 bases spanning the gap. The chain's CDR3 is CSVEGFQETQYF. CDR3 in DNA: TGCAGCGTTGAGGGTTTTCAAGAGACCCAGTACTTC.

This clonotype was seen ten or more times. The chain has TRBV7-8 and TRBJ2-3; D gene unclear. The CDR3 sequence is 18 residues long. V was pared by 0 bases and J by 3 bases, with 19 bases between. Germline CDR1 reads SGHVS; CDR2 reads FQNEAQ. The CDR3 sequence: CASSLASLPFKNTDTQYF. The CDR3 nucleotides are TGTGCCAGCAGCTTAGCCTCCCTTCCCTTTAAAAATACAGATACGCAGTATTTT.

The chain carries TRBV2 and TRBJ2-5, with TRBD2 as a possible D gene (6 bases). Trimming removed 6 bases at V and 0 bases at J, with 17 bases between. This CDR3 has 16 amino acids. Germline lookup yields CDR1 SNHLY and CDR2 FYNNEI. The CDR3 loop reads CASSGEASRYQETQYF. The CDR3 DNA reads as TGTGCCAGCAGCGGGGAGGCTAGCAGATACCAAGAGACCCAGTACTTC. The entire variable domain, with the rest obtained from reference TRBV2 and TRBJ2-5, is as follows: EPEVTQTPSHQVTQMGQEVILRCVPISNHLYFYWYRQILGQKVEFLVSFYNNEISEKSEIFDDQFSVERPDGSNFTLKIRSTKLEDSAMYFCASSGEASRYQETQYFGPGTRLLVL.

This clonotype came up many times. The chain combines TRBV6-5 with TRBJ1-1; D not certain. Trimming shortened V by 2 bases and J by 1 base, and 11 bases separated the two germline ends. Germline CDR1 MNHEY, CDR2 SVGAGI. The CDR3 consists of 15 residues. CDR3 protein: CASSYRVGGNTEAFF. The CDR3 DNA reads as TGTGCCAGCAGTTACCGCGTGGGTGGGAACACTGAAGCTTTCTTT.

This clonotype was picked up many times. The J gene is TRBJ1-2, the V gene TRBV7-9, with TRBD1 identical over 10 bases. This CDR3 spans 14 amino acids. The junction had 4 bases not matched to a gene; V was cut back by 4 bases and J by 5 bases. Germline V gives CDR1 SEHNR, CDR2 FQNEAQ (reference sequence). CDR3 in amino acids: CASSSRQGAYGYTF. CDR3 bases: TGTGCCAGCAGCTCTCGACAGGGGGCATATGGCTACACCTTC.

The V and J genes are TRBV5-1 and TRBJ1-1, with 9 bases that match TRBD1. Germline CDR1 SGHRS, CDR2 YFSETQ. The length of the CDR3 is 17 residues. V lost 3 bases and J lost 5; bases outside the gene matches: 14. In nucleotides, the CDR3 is TGCGCCAGCAGCTCGAATCCACAGGGGGCCATACGGACTGAAGCTTTCTTT. As protein: CASSSNPQGAIRTEAFF.

There are a few counts of this clonotype. The chain joins TRBV5-5 to TRBJ1-1, with a tentative D call TRBD1 (6 bases). V shed 1 base and J shed 0 bases, with 16 bases lying between them. The CDR3 length is 17 residues. Germline assignment: CDR1 SGHKS and CDR2 YYEKEE (reference sequence). The CDR3 here is CASSLLTGGWVNTEAFF. The CDR3 nucleotides read TGTGCCAGCAGCTTGTTAACGGGGGGCTGGGTGAACACTGAAGCTTTCTTT. The whole variable domain, remainder taken from reference TRBV5-5 and TRBJ1-1, is DAGVTQSPTHLIKTRGQQVTLRCSPISGHKSVSWYQQVLGQGPQFIFQYYEKEERGRGNFPDRFSARQFPNYSSELNVNALLLGDSALYLCASSLLTGGWVNTEAFFGQGTRLTVV.

The sample holds a few counts of this clonotype. The rearrangement joins TRBV27 to TRBJ2-6; D is unresolved. CDR1 is MNHEY and CDR2 is SMNVEV in the germline V gene (reference sequence). The V end was cut by 0 bases, the J end by 3 bases, with 9 bases between. CDR3 length equals 16 residues. CDR3 DNA: TGTGCCAGCAGTTTATCAGTGTCCAGTGGGGCCAACGTCCTGACTTTC. It codes for CASSLSVSSGANVLTF.

This clonotype was observed a few times. The chain combines TRBV28 with TRBJ2-2; TRBD2 matches 9 bases. CDR1 is MDHEN, CDR2 SYDVKM, per germline. V was pared by 5 bases and J by 6 bases, with 1 base of the junction left unmatched. The CDR3 contains 13 residues. For the CDR3, the DNA is TGTGCCAGCAGTCGACTAGCGGCCGGGGAGCTGTTTTTT. This encodes CASSRLAAGELFF. The full variable domain, in which reference TRBV28 and TRBJ2-2 provide the parts outside the CDR3, is DVKVTQSSRYLVKRTGEKVFLECVQDMDHENMFWYRQDPGLGLRLIYFSYDVKMKEKGDIPEGYSVSREKKERFSLILESASTNQTSMYLCASSRLAAGELFFGEGSRLTVL.